This TCR beta chain was found in a study of vaccination effects on CD4 cells after COVID-19. Looking at the study overall: Before any sequencing was done, the ViraFEST assay used viral peptide pools to expand antigen-specific CD4+ T cells. Two million PBMC were seeded per well and grown in the presence of about 9.6 IU/ml IL-2 and 8.5 to 10 ug/ml peptides.

Using immunoSEQ multiplex PCR, the repertoire was profiled, and TCRdb retains in-frame clones only, with some absent. The data hold around 50,000 clones, with over 60% observed a single time. Details on this clone: Its antigen is currently unknown.

The CDR3 sequence is 16 residues long. The V gene end was trimmed by 4 bases and the J gene end by 4 bases; junction bases not matched to a gene: 7. CDR1 is SGHTA, CDR2 FQGTGA, per germline. Scientists isolated CD4+ T cells after an approximately ten-day culture period ended. PCR confirmed that the person was infected with SARS-CoV-2 between March and December 2020. Participants got two doses of BNT162b2 or mRNA-1273 vaccine. Half the medium was swapped for IL-2 medium on days 3 and 7. The V gene is TRBV7-3, the J gene TRBJ2-2; TRBD2 agrees at 9 bases. The sequencing used CD4+ T cells from PBMCs cultured without peptide, collected after COVID-19 vaccination. The receptor comes from a human donor who had a prior SARS-CoV-2 infection. CDR3 coding DNA: TGTGCCAGCAGCTGGGCTAGCGGGGCGAGCACCGGGGAGCTGTTTTTT. Encoded protein: CASSWASGASTGELFF.